This T cell receptor (beta chain) originates from a study of shared clonotypes between healthy human individuals. CD45RO negativity and positive selection for CCR7 defined naive CD8 cells, a population that excluded terminally differentiated effector memory CD45RA+ cells. V gave up 2 bases and J gave up 3 bases, with 11 bases separating them. The CDR3 spans 15 residues. The V gene's germline CDR1 is WNHNN and CDR2 SYGVQD (reference sequence). Measured with immunoSEQ multiplex PCR; TCRdb has only the in-frame clones, and not every one. The repertoire includes about 590,000 clones, about 95% of them detected once, and 0.11% sits in the top ten.

The V gene is TRBV10-1, the J gene TRBJ2-1, with a weak D call TRBD2 (5 bases). The sequence came from a woman in her 30s in good health. Sequencing input: naive CD8+ T cells sorted from blood. The CDR3 nucleotides read TGCGCCAGCAGTGAGGGAGGCCAATTCTACAATGAGCAGTTCTTC. Translating it yields CASSEGGQFYNEQFF.